This TCR beta chain was retrieved from a study of cytomegalovirus exposure and HLA in healthy donors. It was with 60 Vbeta and 13 Jbeta primers that the PCR ran. Sequencing was performed with immunoSEQ multiplex PCR; in TCRdb, only in-frame clones are kept and a portion is missing. The sample consists of roughly 100,000 clones, around 66% of them appearing once. Sequencing used PBMCs. The source of this sequence is a woman in her forties or fifties in good health and CMV-seronegative.

DNA of the CDR3: TGTGCCAGCAGCGTAGTAGCGGGAGAGTTCACCGGGGAGCTGTTTTTT. Protein product: CASSVVAGEFTGELFF. V usage is TRBV9 and J usage is TRBJ2-2, with 9 bases that match TRBD2. In germline, CDR1 is SGDLS, CDR2 YYNGEE. CDR3 length: 16 residues. The V gene end was trimmed by 0 bases and the J gene end by 4 bases; junction bases not matched to a gene: 4. The variable domain in full, completed from reference TRBV9 and TRBJ2-2, reads DSGVTQTPKHLITATGQRVTLRCSPRSGDLSVYWYQQSLDQGLQFLIQYYNGEERAKGNILERFSAQQFPDLHSELNLSSLELGDSALYFCASSVVAGEFTGELFFGEGSRLTVL.